The 16 T cell receptor beta chains reported below all come from one sample, sequenced in a study of cytomegalovirus exposure and HLA in healthy donors (dated by TCRdb to the late 2010s). The protocol used for the library was the immunoSEQ multiplex PCR assay. For the multiplex PCR, a mixture combining 60 forward primers for TCR Vbeta segments and 13 reverse primers for TCR Jbeta segments was used. TCRdb took over this immuneACCESS table, retaining in-frame rearrangements with V and J assigned. Such tables are incomplete; in checked studies, under half of the missing clones stem from an unresolved V gene, and the remainder is unexplained. The sample table shows 100,000 to 150,000 clones, and roughly 80% are seen once. The top ten hold 3.6% of the sample. The sample taken for sequencing was PBMCs. The receptors here all came from a woman aged 40 to 55 in good health and CMV-seropositive.

This rearrangement joins TRBV30 to TRBJ1-2, with a tentative D call TRBD1 (6 bases). This CDR3 spans 12 amino acids. CDR1 and CDR2 (germline): GTSNPN, SVGIG (reference sequence). Between the trimmed V and J ends, which lost 0 bases and 8 bases, there was a span of 10 bases. CDR3 sequence reads: CAWSVYREGYTF. In DNA, the CDR3 is TGTGCCTGGAGTGTTTACAGGGAGGGCTACACCTTC.

The count of this clone is one. CDR3 sequence reads: CASSSPSLAGGYEQYF. DNA of the CDR3: TGTGCCAGCAGCTCCCCCTCTCTAGCGGGAGGCTACGAGCAGTACTTC. V usage is TRBV13 and J usage is TRBJ2-7; 11 positions match TRBD2. CDR1 and CDR2 from the germline V gene are PRHDT and FYEKMQ (reference sequence). Unmatched junction bases numbered 8, after V lost 4 bases and J lost 3 bases. The CDR3 runs to 16 residues.

The V gene is TRBV29-1, the J gene TRBJ1-1; 7 positions match TRBD1. CDR3 length equals 12 residues. Germline values: CDR1 SQVTM, CDR2 ANQGSEA. Unmatched junction bases numbered 3, after V lost 1 base and J lost 7 bases. The chain's CDR3 is CSVEGRGVEAFF. The CDR3 DNA reads as TGCAGCGTTGAAGGCAGGGGGGTTGAAGCTTTCTTT.

The rearrangement joins TRBV27 to TRBJ2-1; the D is unclear. Germline loops: CDR1 MNHEY, CDR2 SMNVEV (reference sequence). Trimming shortened V by 4 bases and J by 1 base, and 11 bases separated the two germline ends. The CDR3 length is 15 residues. CDR3: CASSYSPRSYNEQFF. DNA for the CDR3: TGTGCCAGCAGTTACTCCCCTCGGTCCTACAATGAGCAGTTCTTC.

This clone has a handful of counts. The chain recombines TRBV2 with TRBJ2-7; TRBD2 agrees at 9 bases. This CDR3 is 16 amino acids long. Germline V CDR1 and CDR2: SNHLY, FYNNEI. V gave up 1 base and J gave up 3 bases; unmatched junction bases: 7. CDR3 protein: CASSEGGSGSYYEQYF. The CDR3 nucleotides read TGTGCCAGCAGTGAAGGGGGTAGCGGGAGCTACTACGAGCAGTACTTC. The full variable domain, in which reference TRBV2 and TRBJ2-7 provide the parts outside the CDR3, is EPEVTQTPSHQVTQMGQEVILRCVPISNHLYFYWYRQILGQKVEFLVSFYNNEISEKSEIFDDQFSVERPDGSNFTLKIRSTKLEDSAMYFCASSEGGSGSYYEQYFGPGTRLTVT.

The J gene is TRBJ2-5, the V gene TRBV28; 7 bases line up with TRBD2. V was pared by 8 bases and J by 5 bases, with 8 bases of the junction left unmatched. This CDR3 spans 13 amino acids. Germline-derived CDR1 and CDR2 are MDHEN and SYDVKM. The CDR3: CASQIWGGETQYF. Written as DNA, the CDR3 is TGTGCCAGCCAAATTTGGGGGGGTGAGACCCAGTACTTC.

As to this clone: Other DNA variants within this sample encode the same CDR3. V and J are TRBV18 and TRBJ1-1; no reliable D call. CDR3 size: 13 residues. V lost 2 bases to trimming and J lost 2 bases, with 6 bases between them. CDR1 KGHSH and CDR2 LQKENI come from the germline V gene. As DNA, the CDR3 is TGTGCCAGCTCACCAGGCCTCAACACTGAAGCTTTCTTT. Amino acid sequence: CASSPGLNTEAFF. The entire variable domain, with the rest obtained from reference TRBV18 and TRBJ1-1, is as follows: NAGVMQNPRHLVRRRGQEARLRCSPMKGHSHVYWYRQLPEEGLKFMVYLQKENIIDESGMPKERFSAEFPKEGPSILRIQQVVRGDSAAYFCASSPGLNTEAFFGQGTRLTVV.

A few counts support this clone. The V call is TRBV18, the J call TRBJ2-7, with D possibly matching TRBD1 (6 bases). Trimming shortened V by 1 base and J by 6 bases, and 16 bases separated the two germline ends. Germline values: CDR1 KGHSH, CDR2 LQKENI. This CDR3 has 15 residues. The CDR3 spells CASSPLRGDVSEQYF. The CDR3 DNA is TGTGCCAGCTCACCACTCAGGGGTGATGTGTCCGAGCAGTACTTC.

The rearrangement joins TRBV18 to TRBJ2-7; D unclear. The CDR3 totals 15 residues. The germline V gene has CDR1 KGHSH and CDR2 LQKENI. The V gene lost 2 bases and the J gene lost 2 bases, with 13 bases spanning the gap. CDR3 in amino acids: CASSPVAQKTYEQYF. DNA for the CDR3: TGTGCCAGCTCACCAGTCGCACAGAAAACCTACGAGCAGTACTTC.

V usage is TRBV7-2 and J usage is TRBJ1-1, with D perhaps TRBD1 (6 bases). Trimming left V 6 bases short and J 1 base short, with 9 bases between. Germline V CDR1 and CDR2: SGHTA, FQGNSA. This CDR3 contains 13 residues. CDR3 nucleotide sequence: TGTGCCAGCAGTAGAGGGGGGAACACTGAAGCTTTCTTT. As protein: CASSRGGNTEAFF. The full variable domain, in which reference TRBV7-2 and TRBJ1-1 provide the parts outside the CDR3, is GAGVSQSPSNKVTEKGKDVELRCDPISGHTALYWYRQSLGQGLEFLIYFQGNSAPDKSGLPSDRFSAERTGGSVSTLTIQRTQQEDSAVYLCASSRGGNTEAFFGQGTRLTVV.

The V call is TRBV9, the J call TRBJ1-3; 7 bases line up with TRBD1. With V trimmed by 2 bases and J by 0 bases, 5 bases remained unmatched. CDR1 is SGDLS, CDR2 YYNGEE, per germline. The CDR3 runs 16 residues. The DNA for the CDR3 is TGTGCCAGCAGCGTGGGACAGTCGTTCTCTGGAAACACCATATATTTT. This translates into CASSVGQSFSGNTIYF.

This clone came up once. At the DNA level, this CDR3 is encoded by other sequences in the same sample as well. The chain joins TRBV27 to TRBJ2-1; TRBD1 is a possible D gene (5 bases). Germline V lookup: CDR1 MNHEY, CDR2 SMNVEV (reference sequence). V lost 0 bases, J lost 6 bases, and 6 bases lay in between. The CDR3 covers 13 residues. The CDR3 DNA sequence: TGTGCCAGCAGTTTATCAAGGGGCAATGAGCAGTTCTTC. This gives the protein CASSLSRGNEQFF.

This clone has just a few counts. Other DNA sequences of this sample code for an identical CDR3. V is TRBV19 and J is TRBJ1-3; a weak D match, TRBD1 (5 bases). The CDR3 is 14 residues long. V was trimmed by 10 bases and J by 4 bases, leaving 17 bases between them. Germline lookup yields CDR1 LNHDA and CDR2 SQIVND (reference sequence). This CDR3 reads CATILWGSGNTIYF. The CDR3 DNA sequence: TGTGCCACTATCCTTTGGGGCTCCGGAAACACCATATATTTT.

The chain carries TRBV19 and TRBJ2-1, with 12 bases aligning to TRBD1. V shed 4 bases, J shed 8 bases, and the junction held 9 bases outside the gene matches. The CDR3 loop spans 16 amino acids. The germline V gene has CDR1 LNHDA and CDR2 SQIVND (reference sequence). DNA of the CDR3: TGTGCCAGTAGTAATTCCGGGACAGGGGGCTCGGATGAGCAGTTCTTC. Translation: CASSNSGTGGSDEQFF.

This sequence joins TRBV7-8 and TRBJ2-1; 9 bases fit TRBD2. V gave up 6 bases and J gave up 4 bases; unmatched junction bases: 7. The CDR3 is 15 amino acids. CDR1 and CDR2 from the germline V gene are SGHVS and FQNEAQ. The CDR3 DNA follows: TGTGCCAGCAGTCGGCTAGCGGGGACTTACAATGAGCAGTTCTTC. It encodes CASSRLAGTYNEQFF. The full variable domain, its missing parts supplied by reference TRBV7-8 and TRBJ2-1, is GAGVSQSPRYKVAKRGQDVALRCDPISGHVSLFWYQQALGQGPEFLTYFQNEAQLDKSGLPSDRFFAERPEGSVSTLKIQRTQQEDSAVYLCASSRLAGTYNEQFFGPGTRLTVL.

This chain connects TRBV6-4 to TRBJ1-2, with 9 bases aligning to TRBD1. V lost 1 base and J lost 2; bases outside the gene matches: 5. The germline V gene has CDR1 MRHNA and CDR2 SNTAGT. The CDR3 sequence is 16 residues long. The CDR3 DNA follows: TGTGCCAGCAGTGACTACTACAGGGGGCTGAACTATGGCTACACCTTC. It codes for CASSDYYRGLNYGYTF.